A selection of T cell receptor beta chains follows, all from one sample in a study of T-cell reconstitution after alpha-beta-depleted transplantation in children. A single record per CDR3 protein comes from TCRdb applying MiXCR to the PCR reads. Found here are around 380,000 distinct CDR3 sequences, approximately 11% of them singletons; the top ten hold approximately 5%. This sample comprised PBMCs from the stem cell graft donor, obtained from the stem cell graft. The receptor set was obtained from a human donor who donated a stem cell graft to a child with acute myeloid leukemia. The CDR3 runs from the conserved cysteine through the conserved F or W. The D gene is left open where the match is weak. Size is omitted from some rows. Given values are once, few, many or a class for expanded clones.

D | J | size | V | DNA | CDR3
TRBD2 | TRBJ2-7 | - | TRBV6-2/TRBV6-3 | TGTGCCAGCAGTTACTCGACCCATAGCGGGAGGACCGCTTACTACGAGCAGTACTTC | CASSYSTHSGRTAYYEQYF
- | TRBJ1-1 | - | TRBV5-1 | TGCGCCAGCAGAATCGGCGAACAGAACACTGAAGCTTTCTTT | CASRIGEQNTEAFF
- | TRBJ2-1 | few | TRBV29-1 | TGCAGCGTTGAAGATCCGGCAGGGAGGAATGAGCAGTTCTTC | CSVEDPAGRNEQFF
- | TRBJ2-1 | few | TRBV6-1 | TGTGCCAGCAGTGGAGCGAGCTCCTACAATGAGCAGTTCTTC | CASSGASSYNEQFF
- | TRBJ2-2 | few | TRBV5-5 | TGTGCCAGCAGCTCAAATCTTTACGGAACCGGGGAGCTGTTTTTT | CASSSNLYGTGELFF
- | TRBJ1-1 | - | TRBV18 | TGTGCCAGCTCACCACCGGGGATTAACACTGAAGCTTTCTTT | CASSPPGINTEAFF
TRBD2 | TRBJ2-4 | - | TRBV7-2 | TGTGCCAGCAGCCCAGGGACTAGCGGACTAAACATTCAGTACTTC | CASSPGTSGLNIQYF
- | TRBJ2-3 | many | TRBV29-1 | TGCAGCGTTGACTTGGGGGGTACCACAGATACGCAGTATTTT | CSVDLGGTTDTQYF
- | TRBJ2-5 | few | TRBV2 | TGTGCCAGCAACCCTTATAACGGATCGGCCCAAGAGACCCAGTACTTC | CASNPYNGSAQETQYF
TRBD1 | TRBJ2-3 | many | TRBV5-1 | TGCGCCAGCAGCATGACCGGGACAGGGGGCATAGATACGCAGTATTTT | CASSMTGTGGIDTQYF
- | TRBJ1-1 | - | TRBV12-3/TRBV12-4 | TGTGCCAGCACCATCAATCGGGGCACTGAAGCTTTCTTT | CASTINRGTEAFF
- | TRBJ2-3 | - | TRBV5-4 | TGTGCCAGCAGCTTTAGGGCAGGGGGGCGCGCAGATACGCAGTATTTT | CASSFRAGGRADTQYF
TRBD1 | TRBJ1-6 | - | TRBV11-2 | TGTGCCAGCAGCTTGCCAGGGGGCGTCCCAAAGTCACCCCTCCACTTT | CASSLPGGVPKSPLHF
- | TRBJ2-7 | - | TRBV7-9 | TGTGCCAGCAGCTTCGATATTGACACATTCTCTTACGAGCAGTACTTC | CASSFDIDTFSYEQYF
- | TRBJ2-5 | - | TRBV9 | TGTGCCAGCAGCGCCCTGGAGGGGGTAGAGTGGGAGACCCAGTACTTC | CASSALEGVEWETQYF
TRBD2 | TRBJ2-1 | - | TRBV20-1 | TGCAGTGCTATACTAGCGGGGGTCTCCTACAATGAGCAGTTCTTC | CSAILAGVSYNEQFF
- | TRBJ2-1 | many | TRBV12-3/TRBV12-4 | TGTGCCAGCAGTCCGGGGGGCGGCAATGAGCAGTTCTTC | CASSPGGGNEQFF
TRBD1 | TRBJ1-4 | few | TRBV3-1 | TGTGCCAGCAGCCTCGGGACAGGGGGTAGTCGGCTGTTTTTT | CASSLGTGGSRLFF
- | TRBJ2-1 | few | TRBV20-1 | TGCAGTGCAATACAGGGACTCAATGAGCAGTTCTTC | CSAIQGLNEQFF
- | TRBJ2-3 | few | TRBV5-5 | TGTGCCAGCAGCACCGCGGGTTCCCGACTTTTCCGTACAGATACGCAGTATTTT | CASSTAGSRLFRTDTQYF
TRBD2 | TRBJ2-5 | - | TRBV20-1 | TGCAGTGCTCAAGCGGGAGGGTACCAAGAGACCCAGTACTTC | CSAQAGGYQETQYF
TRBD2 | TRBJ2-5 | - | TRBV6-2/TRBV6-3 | TGTGCCAGCAGTTACTCCGCTAGCGGGGGGGGGACGGAGACCCAGTACTTC | CASSYSASGGGTETQYF
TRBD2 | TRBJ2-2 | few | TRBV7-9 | TGTGCCAGCAGCGTGCCCGGGACTAGCGGGAGCTACGGGGAGCTGTTTTTT | CASSVPGTSGSYGELFF
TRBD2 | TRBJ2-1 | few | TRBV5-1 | TGCGCCAGCAGGGGGACTAGCGGGAGTAATGAGCAGTTCTTC | CASRGTSGSNEQFF
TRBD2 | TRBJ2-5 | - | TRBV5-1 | TGCGCCAGCAGCTTAGCGGGAGGAACCCAAGAGACCCAGTACTTC | CASSLAGGTQETQYF